Below are 3 T cell receptor beta chains sequenced from a single sample in a study of cytomegalovirus exposure and HLA in healthy donors. With 60 Vbeta and 13 Jbeta primers, the PCR was carried out. Assay used: immunoSEQ multiplex PCR; TCRdb lists only in-frame clones, some missing. The sample includes about 140,000 clones, about 75% of them seen just once. The specimen sequenced was PBMCs. The receptors here all came from a man aged 35 to 55 in good health and CMV-seronegative.

This chain joins TRBV30 and TRBJ2-7; D is undetermined. V was shortened by 0 bases and J by 4 bases, with 13 bases between the two germline ends. This CDR3 is 14 amino acids long. From germline, CDR1 is GTSNPN and CDR2 SVGIG (reference sequence). CDR3 sequence reads: CAWSVTGLGYEQYF. CDR3 coding DNA: TGTGCCTGGAGTGTCACGGGTTTAGGTTACGAGCAGTACTTC.

The chain couples TRBV18 to TRBJ1-2; no firm D call. Germline V gives CDR1 KGHSH, CDR2 LQKENI. V dropped 5 bases and J dropped 4 bases, with 17 bases sitting between them. The CDR3 spans 15 residues. The CDR3 coding sequence is TGTGCCAGCTCAGCTGATCTATCCGGGAGCTATGGCTACACCTTC. Translation: CASSADLSGSYGYTF.

This clone was found a few times. V usage is TRBV30 and J usage is TRBJ1-5; 7 nucleotides line up with TRBD1. The germline CDR1 and CDR2 sequences are GTSNPN and SVGIG (reference sequence). This CDR3 is built from 13 residues. V was clipped by 5 bases and J by 2 bases; unmatched bases: 3. The CDR3 loop reads CAWGGTGNQPQHF. DNA of the CDR3: TGTGCCTGGGGGGGGACAGGCAATCAGCCCCAGCATTTT. Full variable domain (rest looked up from reference TRBV30 and TRBJ1-5): SQTIHQWPATLVQPVGSPLSLECTVEGTSNPNLYWYRQAAGRGLQLLFYSVGIGQISSEVPQNLSASRPQDRQFILSSKKLLLSDSGFYLCAWGGTGNQPQHFGDGTRLSIL.